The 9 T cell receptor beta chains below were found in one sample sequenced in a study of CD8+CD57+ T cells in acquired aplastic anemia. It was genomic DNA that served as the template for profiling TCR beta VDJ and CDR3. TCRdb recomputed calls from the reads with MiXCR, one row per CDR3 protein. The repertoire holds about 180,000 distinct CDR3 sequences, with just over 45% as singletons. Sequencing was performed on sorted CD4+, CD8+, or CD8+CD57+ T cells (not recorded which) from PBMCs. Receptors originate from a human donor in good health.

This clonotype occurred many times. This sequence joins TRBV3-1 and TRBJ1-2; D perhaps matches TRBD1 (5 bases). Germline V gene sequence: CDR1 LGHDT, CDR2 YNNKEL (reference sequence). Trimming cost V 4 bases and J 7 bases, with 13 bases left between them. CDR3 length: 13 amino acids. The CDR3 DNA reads TGTGCCAGCAGCCTCTTGGGGGTCGCTGGCTACACCTTC. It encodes CASSLLGVAGYTF.

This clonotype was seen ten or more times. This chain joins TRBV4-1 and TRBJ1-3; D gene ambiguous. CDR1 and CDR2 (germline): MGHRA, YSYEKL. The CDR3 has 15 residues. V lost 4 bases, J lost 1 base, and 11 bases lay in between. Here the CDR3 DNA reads TGCGCCAGCAGCCCGAGATTTGGGTCTGGAAACACCATATATTTT. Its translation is CASSPRFGSGNTIYF.

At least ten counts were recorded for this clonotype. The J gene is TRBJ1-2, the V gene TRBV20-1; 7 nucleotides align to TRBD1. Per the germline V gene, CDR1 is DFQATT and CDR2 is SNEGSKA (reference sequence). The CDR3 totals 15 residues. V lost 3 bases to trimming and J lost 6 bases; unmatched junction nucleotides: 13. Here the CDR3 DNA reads TGCAGTGCTAGTTTGACAGGGTATGAAATCAATGGCTACACCTTC. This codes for CSASLTGYEINGYTF.

Here the CDR3 DNA reads TGTGCCAGCAGCGTGGTAGCTAACGTAGGTGAGCAGTTCTTC. Translated: CASSVVANVGEQFF. The chain links TRBV9 to TRBJ2-1; D uncertain. CDR3 size: 14 residues. V was clipped by 2 bases and J by 9 bases, with 15 bases between them. Germline lookup yields CDR1 SGDLS and CDR2 YYNGEE.

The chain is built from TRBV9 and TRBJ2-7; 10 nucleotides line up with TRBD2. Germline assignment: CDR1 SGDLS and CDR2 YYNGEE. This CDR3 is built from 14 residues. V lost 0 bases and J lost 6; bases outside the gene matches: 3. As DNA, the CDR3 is TGTGCCAGCAGCGTAGTAGCGGGAGGCGGCGAGCAGTACTTC. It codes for CASSVVAGGGEQYF.

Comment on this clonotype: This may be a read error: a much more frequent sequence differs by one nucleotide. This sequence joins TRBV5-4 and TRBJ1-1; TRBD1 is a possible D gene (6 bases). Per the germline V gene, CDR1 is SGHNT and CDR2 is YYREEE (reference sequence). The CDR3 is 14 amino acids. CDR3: CAGSLWGADTEAFF. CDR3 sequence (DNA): TGTGCCGGCAGCTTGTGGGGGGCTGACACTGAAGCTTTCTTT.

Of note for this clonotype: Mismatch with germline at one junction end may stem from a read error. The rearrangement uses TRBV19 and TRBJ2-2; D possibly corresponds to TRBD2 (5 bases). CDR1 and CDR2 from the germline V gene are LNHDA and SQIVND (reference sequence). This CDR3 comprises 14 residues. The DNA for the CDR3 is TGTGCCAGTAGGCGTGCAGGAGTCGCCGGGGAACTGTTTTTT. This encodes CASRRAGVAGELFF. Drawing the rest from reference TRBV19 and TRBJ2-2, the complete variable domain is DGGITQSPKYLFRKEGQNVTLSCEQNLNHDAMYWYRQDPGQGLRLIYYSQIVNDFQKGDIAEGYSVSREKKESFPLTVTSAQKNPTAFYLCASRRAGVAGELFFGEGSRLTVL.

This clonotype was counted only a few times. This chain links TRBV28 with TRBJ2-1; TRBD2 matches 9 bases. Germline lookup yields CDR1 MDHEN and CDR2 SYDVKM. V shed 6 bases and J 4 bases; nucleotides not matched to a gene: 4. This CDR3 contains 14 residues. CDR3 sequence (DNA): TGTGCCAGCAGAAGCGGGAGGTTGTACAATGAGCAGTTCTTC. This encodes CASRSGRLYNEQFF.

The DNA for the CDR3 is TGTGCCAGCAGCCCCAGGGGCTCCTACGAGCAGTACTTC. It translates to CASSPRGSYEQYF. The V call is TRBV7-4, the J call TRBJ2-7, with D possibly matching TRBD1 (6 bases). CDR1 is SGHVT and CDR2 is SQSDAQ in the germline V gene. This CDR3 is 13 amino acids long. Trimming took off 5 bases at V and 0 bases at J, with 8 bases between the two ends.